The clone carrying this TCR beta chain was recorded once. The antigen is undetermined. After removal of 0 bases from V and 7 bases from J, the junction contained 1 base not matched to a gene. Germline CDR1 and CDR2: SGHTS and YDEGEE. The CDR3 totals 14 residues. Sequencing used immunoSEQ v3. Survey-level samples got around 2.1 million read pairs; deep-level samples got roughly 4.5-6 million. Data came from immunoSEQ multiplex PCR; TCRdb stores just in-frame clones and leaves some out. The sample has roughly 8,000 clones, roughly 74% seen once; the top ten hold 7%. As to time point: pre-treatment sample, taken before nivolumab and TIL therapy. The tumor samples were excised metastases, mostly pleural nodules or supraclavicular lymph nodes. This record belongs to a study of TIL therapy for anti-PD-1-resistant metastatic lung cancer. Study-level findings and limits: Compared with baseline intratumoral T cells, expanded TIL cultures were more clonal and less diverse (around 5.9% vs 31%).

Sample: tumor tissue, taken at baseline. The receptor was isolated from a person between 25 and 79 years old with non-small cell lung cancer. The chain carries TRBV5-8 and TRBJ1-6; 7 bases align to TRBD1. The CDR3 sequence: CASSLGGQNSPLHF. The CDR3 DNA sequence: TGTGCCAGCAGCTTGGGGGGACAGAATTCACCCCTCCACTTT. Full variable domain (outside the CDR3, taken from reference TRBV5-8 and TRBJ1-6): EAGVTQSPTHLIKTRGQQATLRCSPISGHTSVYWYQQALGLGLQFLLWYDEGEERNRGNFPPRFSGRQFPNYSSELNVNALELEDSALYLCASSLGGQNSPLHFGNGTRLTVT.